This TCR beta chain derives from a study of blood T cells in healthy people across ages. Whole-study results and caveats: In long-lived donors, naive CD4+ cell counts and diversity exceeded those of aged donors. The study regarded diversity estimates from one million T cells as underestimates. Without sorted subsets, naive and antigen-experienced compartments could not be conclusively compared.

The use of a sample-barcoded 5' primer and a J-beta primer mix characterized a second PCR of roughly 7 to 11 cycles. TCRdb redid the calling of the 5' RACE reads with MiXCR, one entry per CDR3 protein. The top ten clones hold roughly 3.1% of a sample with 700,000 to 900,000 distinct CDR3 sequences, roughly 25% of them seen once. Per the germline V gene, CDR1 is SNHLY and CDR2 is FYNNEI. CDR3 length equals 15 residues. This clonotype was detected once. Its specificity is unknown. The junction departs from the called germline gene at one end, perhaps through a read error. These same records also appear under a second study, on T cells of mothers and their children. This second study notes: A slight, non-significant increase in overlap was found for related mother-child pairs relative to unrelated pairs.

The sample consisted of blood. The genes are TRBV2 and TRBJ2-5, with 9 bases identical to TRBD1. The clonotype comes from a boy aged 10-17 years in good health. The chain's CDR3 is CASSEWGDRDVGKFF. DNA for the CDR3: TGTGCCAGCAGTGAATGGGGGGACAGGGACGTTGGGAAGTTCTTC.